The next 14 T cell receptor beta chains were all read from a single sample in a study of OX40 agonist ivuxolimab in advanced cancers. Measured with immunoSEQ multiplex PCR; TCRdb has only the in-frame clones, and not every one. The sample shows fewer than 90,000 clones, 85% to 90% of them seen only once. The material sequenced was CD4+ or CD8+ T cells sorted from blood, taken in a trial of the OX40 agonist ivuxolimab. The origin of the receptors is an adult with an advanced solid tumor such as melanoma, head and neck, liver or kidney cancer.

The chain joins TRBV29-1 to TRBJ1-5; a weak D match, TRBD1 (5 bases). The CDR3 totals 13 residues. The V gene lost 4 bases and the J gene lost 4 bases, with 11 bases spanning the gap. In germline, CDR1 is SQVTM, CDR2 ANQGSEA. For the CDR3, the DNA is TGCAGCGTTGTTATTCAGGGAAATCAGCCCCAGCATTTT. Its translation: CSVVIQGNQPQHF.

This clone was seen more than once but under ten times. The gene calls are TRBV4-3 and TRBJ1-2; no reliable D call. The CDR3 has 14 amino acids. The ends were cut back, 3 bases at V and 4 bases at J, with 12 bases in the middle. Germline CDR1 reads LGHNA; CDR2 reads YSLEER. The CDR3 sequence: CASSQIGRSYGYTF. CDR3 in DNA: TGCGCCAGCAGCCAGATCGGACGGAGCTATGGCTACACCTTC.

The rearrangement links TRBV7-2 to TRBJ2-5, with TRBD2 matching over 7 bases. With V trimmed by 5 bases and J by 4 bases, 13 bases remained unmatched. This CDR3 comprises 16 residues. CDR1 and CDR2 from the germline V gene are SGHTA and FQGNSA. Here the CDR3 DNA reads TGTGCCAGCAGCCAGCGACTCGCGGGAGTACGAGAGACCCAGTACTTC. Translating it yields CASSQRLAGVRETQYF.

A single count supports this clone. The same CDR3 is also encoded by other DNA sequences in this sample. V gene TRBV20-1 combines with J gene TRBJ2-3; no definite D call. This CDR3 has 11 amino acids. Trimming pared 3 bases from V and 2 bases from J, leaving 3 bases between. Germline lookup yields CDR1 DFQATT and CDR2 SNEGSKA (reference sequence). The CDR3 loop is CSASPTDTQYF. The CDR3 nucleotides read TGCAGTGCTAGCCCCACAGATACGCAGTATTTT.

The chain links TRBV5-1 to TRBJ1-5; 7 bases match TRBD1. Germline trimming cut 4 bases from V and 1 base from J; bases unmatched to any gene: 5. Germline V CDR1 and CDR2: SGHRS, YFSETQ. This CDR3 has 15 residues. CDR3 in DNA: TGCGCCAGCAGCCCAGGGGGAGAGAGCAATCAGCCCCAGCATTTT. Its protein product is CASSPGGESNQPQHF.

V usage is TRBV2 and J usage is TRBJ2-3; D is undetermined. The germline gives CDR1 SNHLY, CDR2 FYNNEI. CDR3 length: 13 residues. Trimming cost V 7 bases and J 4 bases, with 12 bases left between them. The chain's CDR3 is CASKMEQADTQYF. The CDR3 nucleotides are TGTGCCAGCAAGATGGAGCAGGCAGATACGCAGTATTTT.

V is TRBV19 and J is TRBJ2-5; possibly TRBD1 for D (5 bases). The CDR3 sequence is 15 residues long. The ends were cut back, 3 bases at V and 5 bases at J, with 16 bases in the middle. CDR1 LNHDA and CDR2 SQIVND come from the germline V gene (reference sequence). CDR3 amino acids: CASSIAGQARETQYF. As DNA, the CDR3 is TGTGCCAGTAGTATCGCAGGGCAAGCGAGGGAGACCCAGTACTTC.

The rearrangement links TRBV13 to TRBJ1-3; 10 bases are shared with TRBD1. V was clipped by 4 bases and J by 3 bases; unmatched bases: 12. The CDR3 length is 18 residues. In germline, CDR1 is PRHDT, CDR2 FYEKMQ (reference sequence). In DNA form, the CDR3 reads TGTGCCAGCAGCTCATACCCCCCGGGACAGGGGATTGGAAACACCATATATTTT. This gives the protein CASSSYPPGQGIGNTIYF.

This CDR3 reads CASRDTGGSSQYEQYF. For the CDR3, the DNA is TGCGCCAGCAGAGATACAGGGGGCTCCTCCCAATACGAGCAGTACTTC. The V and J genes are TRBV5-1 and TRBJ2-7, with 9 bases matching TRBD1. The CDR3 contains 16 residues. Germline lookup yields CDR1 SGHRS and CDR2 YFSETQ. Trimming removed 5 bases from V and 4 bases from J; junction bases left unmatched: 13.

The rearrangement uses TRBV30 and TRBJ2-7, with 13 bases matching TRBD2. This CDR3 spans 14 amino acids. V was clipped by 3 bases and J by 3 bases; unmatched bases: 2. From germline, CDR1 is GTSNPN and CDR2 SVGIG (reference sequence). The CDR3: CAWRRLAGGYEQYF. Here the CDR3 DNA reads TGTGCCTGGAGGCGACTAGCGGGAGGCTACGAGCAGTACTTC.

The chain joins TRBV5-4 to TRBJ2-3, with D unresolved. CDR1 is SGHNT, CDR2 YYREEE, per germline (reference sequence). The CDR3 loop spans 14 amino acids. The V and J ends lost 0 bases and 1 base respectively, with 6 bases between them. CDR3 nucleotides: TGTGCCAGCAGCTTGGGAGGACGCACAGATACGCAGTATTTT. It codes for CASSLGGRTDTQYF.

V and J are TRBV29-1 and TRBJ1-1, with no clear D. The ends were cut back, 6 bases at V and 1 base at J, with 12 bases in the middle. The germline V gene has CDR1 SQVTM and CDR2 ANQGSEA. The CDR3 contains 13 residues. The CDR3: CSVRRATNTEAFF. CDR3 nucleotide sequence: TGCAGCGTCCGCCGGGCCACGAACACTGAAGCTTTCTTT.

CDR3 in DNA: TGTGCCAGTAGTACCAGCTCTGGGGCCAACGTCCTGACTTTC. It is translated as CASSTSSGANVLTF. The gene calls are TRBV19 and TRBJ2-6; D gene unclear. V was cut by 4 bases and J by 0 bases, with 4 bases left in between. Germline loops: CDR1 LNHDA, CDR2 SQIVND (reference sequence). This CDR3 contains 14 residues.

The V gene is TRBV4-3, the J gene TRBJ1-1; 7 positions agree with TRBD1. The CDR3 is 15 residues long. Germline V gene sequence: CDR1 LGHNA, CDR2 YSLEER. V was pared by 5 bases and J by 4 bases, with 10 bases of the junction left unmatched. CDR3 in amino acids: CASSFQGGGGTEAFF. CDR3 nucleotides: TGCGCCAGCAGCTTCCAGGGGGGGGGAGGCACTGAAGCTTTCTTT.